This TCR beta chain was identified during a study of blood T cell repertoires in COVID-19. About the research overall: T cells, B-cell-depleted T cells, or PBMCs provided the cDNA or gDNA that served as material.

Germline assignment: CDR1 MNHEY and CDR2 SVGEGT. With 4 bases removed from V and 3 bases from J, the gap between germline ends came to 9 bases. The CDR3 has 13 amino acids. Original handling: Estimates of nucleated cell counts were drawn from the amplification of reference gene primers. Method: immunoSEQ multiplex PCR; TCRdb's copy keeps in-frame clones and lacks some. D and trimming come from the DNA, and the V and J calls and clone size come from that table. This sample carries roughly 230,000 clones, 90% of them seen once, and the ten largest clones take 2.1%. The sequence derives from a woman in her fifties or sixties with COVID-19, enrolled during active disease. The specimen sequenced was peripheral blood. The rearrangement links TRBV6-2 or TRBV6-3 to TRBJ1-1; D is undetermined. CDR3 nucleotide sequence: TGTGCCAGCAGTTCCCTACCGGACACTGAAGCTTTCTTT. Translated: CASSSLPDTEAFF.